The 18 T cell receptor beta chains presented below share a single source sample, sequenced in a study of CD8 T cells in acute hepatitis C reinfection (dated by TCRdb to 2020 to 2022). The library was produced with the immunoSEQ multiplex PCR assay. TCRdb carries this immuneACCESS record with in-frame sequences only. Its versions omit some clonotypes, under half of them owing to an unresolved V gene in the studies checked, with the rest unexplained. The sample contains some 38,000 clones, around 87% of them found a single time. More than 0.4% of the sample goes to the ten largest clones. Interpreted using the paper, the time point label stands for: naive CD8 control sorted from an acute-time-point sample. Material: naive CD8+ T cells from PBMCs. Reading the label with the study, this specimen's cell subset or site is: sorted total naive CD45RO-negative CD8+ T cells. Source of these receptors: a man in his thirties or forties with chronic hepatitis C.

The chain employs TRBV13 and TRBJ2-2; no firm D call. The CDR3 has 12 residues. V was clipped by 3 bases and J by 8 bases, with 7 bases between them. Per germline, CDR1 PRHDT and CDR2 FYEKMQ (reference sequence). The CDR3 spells CASSFSGGELFF. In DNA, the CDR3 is TGTGCCAGCAGCTTCTCCGGGGGGGAGCTGTTTTTT. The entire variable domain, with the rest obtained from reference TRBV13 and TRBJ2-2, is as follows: AAGVIQSPRHLIKEKRETATLKCYPIPRHDTVYWYQQGPGQDPQFLISFYEKMQSDKGSIPDRFSAQQFSDYHSELNMSSLELGDSALYFCASSFSGGELFFGEGSRLTVL.

The CDR3 bases are TGCGCCAGCAGTCTGGTATCGAAAGGCTACGAGCAGTACTTC. This encodes CASSLVSKGYEQYF. The V call is TRBV4-1, the J call TRBJ2-7; no definite D call. This CDR3 contains 14 residues. The germline gives CDR1 MGHRA, CDR2 YSYEKL. V was trimmed by 6 bases and J by 3 bases, leaving 15 bases between them.

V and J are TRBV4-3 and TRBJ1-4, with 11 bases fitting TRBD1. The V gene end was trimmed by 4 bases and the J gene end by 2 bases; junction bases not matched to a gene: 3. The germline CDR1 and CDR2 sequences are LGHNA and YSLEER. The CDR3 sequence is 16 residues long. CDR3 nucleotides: TGCGCCAGCAGCCGGACAGGGGGCTCGACTAATGAAAAACTGTTTTTT. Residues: CASSRTGGSTNEKLFF.

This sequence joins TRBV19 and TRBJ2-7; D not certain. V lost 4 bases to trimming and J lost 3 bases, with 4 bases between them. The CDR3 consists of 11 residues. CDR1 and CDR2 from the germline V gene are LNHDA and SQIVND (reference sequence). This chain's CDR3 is CASSTGYEQYF. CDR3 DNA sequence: TGTGCCAGTAGTACCGGCTACGAGCAGTACTTC.

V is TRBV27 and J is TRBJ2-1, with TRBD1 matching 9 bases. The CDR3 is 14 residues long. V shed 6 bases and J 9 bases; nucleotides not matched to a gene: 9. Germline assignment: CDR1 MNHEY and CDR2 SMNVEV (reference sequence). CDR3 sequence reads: CASRSGTGFSEQFF. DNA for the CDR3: TGTGCCAGCAGATCCGGGACAGGGTTCTCTGAGCAGTTCTTC.

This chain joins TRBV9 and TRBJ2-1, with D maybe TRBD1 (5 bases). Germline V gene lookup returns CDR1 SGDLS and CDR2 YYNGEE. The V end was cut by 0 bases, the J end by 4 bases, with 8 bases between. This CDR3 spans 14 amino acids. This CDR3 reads CASSVDQGYNEQFF. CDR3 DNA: TGTGCCAGCAGCGTAGATCAGGGTTACAATGAGCAGTTCTTC.

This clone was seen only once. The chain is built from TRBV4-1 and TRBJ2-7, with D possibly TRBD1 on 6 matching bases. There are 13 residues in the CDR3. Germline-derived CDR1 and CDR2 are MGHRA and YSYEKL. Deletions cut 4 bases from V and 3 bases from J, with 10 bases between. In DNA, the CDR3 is TGCGCCAGCAGCCCACAGGGCAGCTACGAGCAGTACTTC. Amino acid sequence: CASSPQGSYEQYF.

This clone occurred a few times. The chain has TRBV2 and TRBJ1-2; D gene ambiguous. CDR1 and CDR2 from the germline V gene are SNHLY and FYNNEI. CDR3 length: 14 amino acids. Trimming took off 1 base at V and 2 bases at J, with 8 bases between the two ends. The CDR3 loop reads CASSEGPRNYGYTF. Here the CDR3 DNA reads TGTGCCAGCAGTGAAGGGCCGAGGAACTATGGCTACACCTTC.

CDR3 bases: TGTGCCAGCAGCTTAGCGGGATCTGAAGCTTTCTTT. This gives the protein CASSLAGSEAFF. The chain has TRBV7-8 and TRBJ1-1, with D uncertain. The germline gives CDR1 SGHVS, CDR2 FQNEAQ. Trimming took 0 bases from V and 6 from J, leaving 5 bases between them. The CDR3 runs to 12 residues.

This CDR3 reads CASSNRDRLYEQYF. The CDR3 DNA follows: TGTGCCAGTAGTAACCGGGACAGACTCTACGAGCAGTACTTC. The chain has TRBV19 and TRBJ2-7; 7 bases match TRBD1. This CDR3 is 14 amino acids long. The junction had 6 bases not matched to a gene; V was cut back by 4 bases and J by 3 bases. From germline, CDR1 is LNHDA and CDR2 SQIVND (reference sequence).

The CDR3 DNA reads TGCGCCAGCTCGACAGATAACACTGAAGCTTTCTTT. Translation gives CASSTDNTEAFF. The chain employs TRBV10-2 and TRBJ1-1; the D gene is possibly TRBD1 (5 bases). This CDR3 comprises 12 residues. The germline V gene encodes CDR1 WSHSY and CDR2 SAAADI. V lost 8 bases and J 2 bases, leaving 9 bases between the germline ends.

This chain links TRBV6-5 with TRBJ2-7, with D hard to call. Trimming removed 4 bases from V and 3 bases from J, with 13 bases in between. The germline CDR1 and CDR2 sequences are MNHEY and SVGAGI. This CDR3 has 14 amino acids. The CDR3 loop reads CASSSTYSDYEQYF. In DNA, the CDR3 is TGTGCCAGCAGTTCCACTTACTCTGACTACGAGCAGTACTTC.

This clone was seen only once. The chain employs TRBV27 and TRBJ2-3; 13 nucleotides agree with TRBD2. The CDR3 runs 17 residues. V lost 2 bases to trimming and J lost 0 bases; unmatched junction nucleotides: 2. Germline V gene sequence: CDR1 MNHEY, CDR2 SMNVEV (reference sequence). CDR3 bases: TGTGCCAGCAGTTTACCGGGACTAGCGGGGAGCACAGATACGCAGTATTTT. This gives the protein CASSLPGLAGSTDTQYF.

The CDR3 bases are TGTGCCAGCAGCCTACCCGTGGGACATTGGGGCTACAATGAGCAGTTCTTC. This translates into CASSLPVGHWGYNEQFF. V and J are TRBV5-6 and TRBJ2-1, with a possible D match to TRBD1 (6 bases). Trimming took off 4 bases at V and 3 bases at J, with 20 bases between the two ends. Germline loops: CDR1 SGHDT, CDR2 YYEEEE. The CDR3 length is 17 residues.

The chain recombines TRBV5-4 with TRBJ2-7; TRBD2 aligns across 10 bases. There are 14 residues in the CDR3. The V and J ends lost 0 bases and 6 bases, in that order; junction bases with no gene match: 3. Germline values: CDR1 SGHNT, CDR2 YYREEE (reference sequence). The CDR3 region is CASSLVAGGAEQYF. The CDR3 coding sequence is TGTGCCAGCAGCTTGGTAGCGGGAGGAGCCGAGCAGTACTTC. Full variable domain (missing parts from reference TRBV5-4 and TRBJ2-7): ETGVTQSPTHLIKTRGQQVTLRCSSQSGHNTVSWYQQALGQGPQFIFQYYREEENGRGNFPPRFSGLQFPNYSSELNVNALELDDSALYLCASSLVAGGAEQYFGPGTRLTVT.

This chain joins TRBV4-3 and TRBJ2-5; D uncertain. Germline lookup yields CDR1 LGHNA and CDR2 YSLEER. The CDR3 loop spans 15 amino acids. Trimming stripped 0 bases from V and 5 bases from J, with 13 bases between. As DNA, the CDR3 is TGCGCCAGCAGCCAAGAGGGCACGATAGAGGAGACCCAGTACTTC. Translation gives CASSQEGTIEETQYF.

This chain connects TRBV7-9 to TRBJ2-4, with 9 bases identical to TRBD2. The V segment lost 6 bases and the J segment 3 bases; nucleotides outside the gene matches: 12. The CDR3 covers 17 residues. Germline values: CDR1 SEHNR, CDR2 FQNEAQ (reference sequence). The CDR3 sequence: CASSRAGSGSIKNIQYF. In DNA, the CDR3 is TGTGCCAGCAGTCGGGCAGGTAGCGGGAGCATCAAAAACATTCAGTACTTC.

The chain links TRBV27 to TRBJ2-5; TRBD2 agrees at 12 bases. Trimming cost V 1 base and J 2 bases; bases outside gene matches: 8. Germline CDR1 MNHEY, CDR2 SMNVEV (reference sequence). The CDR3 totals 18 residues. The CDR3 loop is CASSLWASGGAEQETQYF. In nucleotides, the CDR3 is TGTGCCAGCAGTTTATGGGCTAGCGGGGGGGCCGAGCAAGAGACCCAGTACTTC.